These 5 T cell receptor beta chains were all obtained from the same sample, sequenced in a study of beta chain features in type 1 diabetes (dated 2018 in TCRdb). Libraries were built with the immunoSEQ multiplex PCR assay. The entire amount of isolated RNA was reverse transcribed using the High Capacity cDNA Reverse Transcription Kit, so the sequenced TCRB transcripts were expressed ones. TCRdb stores this immuneACCESS table with in-frame sequences only. Part of the clones is absent; in the studies checked, under half of the shortfall reflects unresolved V genes, and no reason is known for the rest. The sample table lists 150,000 to 170,000 clones, about 8.1% of them with a count of one. The leading ten clones occupy nearly 0.65% of the sample. Sequencing was done on a sample of central memory CD4+ T cells from blood. The receptor source for this set is a man younger than 30 in good health.

Only a few counts were recorded for this clone. The CDR3 here is CASSPEGVTGELFF. CDR3 nucleotides: TGTGCCAGCAGCCCCGAGGGGGTAACCGGGGAGCTGTTTTTT. The chain links TRBV13 to TRBJ2-2; TRBD1 might be the D (6 bases). Germline values: CDR1 PRHDT, CDR2 FYEKMQ (reference sequence). V lost 5 bases, J lost 5 bases, and 12 bases lay in between. The CDR3 contains 14 residues.

The chain combines TRBV7-9 with TRBJ2-2, with D tentatively TRBD1 (5 bases). Germline V gene lookup returns CDR1 SEHNR and CDR2 FQNEAQ (reference sequence). This CDR3 comprises 16 residues. The V and J ends lost 3 bases and 1 base respectively, with 12 bases between them. Written as DNA, the CDR3 is TGTGCCAGCAGCTTGTATATTACAGGGAACACCGGGGAGCTGTTTTTT. It encodes CASSLYITGNTGELFF.

The chain combines TRBV4-1 with TRBJ1-1; D might be TRBD1 (5 bases). Germline CDR1 MGHRA, CDR2 YSYEKL. This CDR3 region has 14 residues. The ends were cut back, 0 bases at V and 10 bases at J, with 15 bases in the middle. Written as DNA, the CDR3 is TGCGCCAGCAGCCAAGATAAGGAGGGGCGCCGAGCTTTCTTT. Its protein product is CASSQDKEGRRAFF.

V usage is TRBV6-5 and J usage is TRBJ1-1, with no clear D. Germline lookup yields CDR1 MNHEY and CDR2 SVGAGI. V shed 2 bases and J shed 1 base, with 14 bases lying between them. CDR3 length: 16 residues. CDR3 amino acids: CASSYHAGIRNTEAFF. Written as DNA, the CDR3 is TGTGCCAGCAGTTACCACGCGGGGATTAGGAACACTGAAGCTTTCTTT.

V and J are TRBV19 and TRBJ2-2; TRBD2 matches at 8 bases. The CDR3 contains 14 residues. CDR1 LNHDA and CDR2 SQIVND come from the germline V gene (reference sequence). V shed 7 bases, J shed 3 bases, and the junction held 4 bases outside the gene matches. The CDR3 coding sequence is TGTGCCAGTACTCTAGCGGGCCACACCGGGGAGCTGTTTTTT. Amino acids: CASTLAGHTGELFF.